This is a list of T cell receptor beta chains from one sample in a study of graft-versus-host responses after intestinal transplantation. Libraries were prepared by immunoSEQ multiplex PCR; TCRdb keeps only in-frame clonotypes and omits some of them. The table records about 97,000 clones, 90% of them present only once. The material sequenced was PBMCs, taken around 68 weeks after intestinal transplant. These receptor sequences come from a human patient who received an intestinal transplant, so some T cells may come from the graft donor. The CDR3 runs from the conserved cysteine through the conserved F or W. A D gene is named only where the DNA matches it firmly. Rows may omit the clone size; those that give it use once, few, many or a size class.

abundance: -; j_gene: TRBJ2-7; v_gene: TRBV6-5; d_gene: TRBD1; CDR3aa: CASSYGTGVYEQYF; CDR3nt: TGTGCCAGCAGTTACGGGACAGGGGTATACGAGCAGTACTTC
abundance: -; j_gene: TRBJ2-5; v_gene: TRBV9; d_gene: TRBD2; CDR3aa: CASSVAAGGGGETQYF; CDR3nt: TGTGCCAGCAGCGTAGCAGCGGGGGGTGGTGGAGAGACCCAGTACTTC
abundance: -; j_gene: TRBJ2-7; v_gene: TRBV7-8; d_gene: -; CDR3aa: CASSLPGGVYEQYF; CDR3nt: TGTGCCAGCAGCTTACCGGGGGGCGTCTACGAGCAGTACTTC
abundance: -; j_gene: TRBJ2-3; v_gene: TRBV10-3; d_gene: TRBD2; CDR3aa: CAISGGGLAGDTDTQYF; CDR3nt: TGTGCCATCAGTGGTGGGGGCCTAGCGGGGGACACAGATACGCAGTATTTT
abundance: -; j_gene: TRBJ1-2; v_gene: TRBV7-9; d_gene: -; CDR3aa: CASSSPGLWDSYTF; CDR3nt: TGTGCCAGCAGCTCACCGGGACTTTGGGATAGCTACACCTTC
abundance: few; j_gene: TRBJ1-1; v_gene: TRBV2; d_gene: -; CDR3aa: CASRKNTEAFF; CDR3nt: TGTGCCAGCAGGAAGAACACTGAAGCTTTCTTT
abundance: -; j_gene: TRBJ1-2; v_gene: TRBV18; d_gene: -; CDR3aa: CASPNGQGNGYTF; CDR3nt: TGTGCCAGCCCGAACGGGCAGGGGAATGGCTACACCTTC
abundance: -; j_gene: TRBJ1-2; v_gene: TRBV10-3; d_gene: -; CDR3aa: CAISDLPSLANYGYTF; CDR3nt: TGTGCCATCAGTGACCTCCCGTCTCTCGCTAACTATGGCTACACCTTC
abundance: -; j_gene: TRBJ2-4; v_gene: TRBV6-1; d_gene: -; CDR3aa: CASSDPTLYIQYF; CDR3nt: TGTGCCAGCAGTGATCCCACCCTATACATTCAGTACTTC
abundance: -; j_gene: TRBJ1-2; v_gene: TRBV12-5; d_gene: -; CDR3aa: CASGLVRGREIYGYTF; CDR3nt: TGTGCTAGTGGTTTGGTACGTGGACGGGAGATCTATGGCTACACCTTC
abundance: -; j_gene: TRBJ2-5; v_gene: TRBV9; d_gene: -; CDR3aa: CASSRQVGETQYF; CDR3nt: TGTGCCAGCAGCCGACAGGTCGGGGAGACCCAGTACTTC
abundance: -; j_gene: TRBJ2-5; v_gene: TRBV4-1; d_gene: TRBD2; CDR3aa: CASSHLLAGGGETQYF; CDR3nt: TGCGCCAGCAGCCACCTTCTGGCGGGGGGGGGAGAGACCCAGTACTTC
abundance: -; j_gene: TRBJ2-4; v_gene: TRBV10-3; d_gene: -; CDR3aa: CAISESFGGGKNIQYF; CDR3nt: TGTGCCATCAGTGAGTCATTCGGGGGTGGCAAAAACATTCAGTACTTC
abundance: -; j_gene: TRBJ2-1; v_gene: TRBV7-7; d_gene: -; CDR3aa: CASSSDPGSYNEQFF; CDR3nt: TGTGCTAGCAGCTCGGACCCCGGCTCCTACAATGAGCAGTTCTTC
abundance: few; j_gene: TRBJ1-3; v_gene: TRBV5-6; d_gene: TRBD1; CDR3aa: CASSLTGASSGNTIYF; CDR3nt: TGTGCCAGCAGCCTGACAGGGGCTAGTTCTGGAAACACCATATATTTT
abundance: -; j_gene: TRBJ2-7; v_gene: TRBV5-4; d_gene: TRBD1; CDR3aa: CASRPTTGDEQYF; CDR3nt: TGTGCCAGCAGGCCGACGACAGGGGACGAGCAGTACTTC
abundance: -; j_gene: TRBJ1-1; v_gene: TRBV7-8; d_gene: -; CDR3aa: CASSTSDNSGNTEAFF; CDR3nt: TGTGCCAGCAGCACTAGCGACAATTCCGGGAACACTGAAGCTTTCTTT
abundance: -; j_gene: TRBJ2-1; v_gene: TRBV5-5; d_gene: TRBD1; CDR3aa: CASSLTGASYNEQFF; CDR3nt: TGTGCCAGCAGCCTAACAGGGGCCTCCTACAATGAGCAGTTCTTC
abundance: -; j_gene: TRBJ1-5; v_gene: TRBV7-2; d_gene: -; CDR3aa: CASSGGVQQPQHF; CDR3nt: TGTGCCAGCAGTGGGGGGGTCCAGCAGCCCCAGCATTTT
abundance: -; j_gene: TRBJ2-3; v_gene: TRBV7-9; d_gene: TRBD1; CDR3aa: CASSSNRGDTQYF; CDR3nt: TGTGCCAGCAGCTCGAACAGGGGCGATACGCAGTATTTT
abundance: -; j_gene: TRBJ1-6; v_gene: TRBV1; d_gene: -; CDR3aa: CTSSRDRVNSPLHF; CDR3nt: TGCACCAGCAGCCGGGACAGGGTTAATTCACCCCTCCACTTT
abundance: -; j_gene: TRBJ2-7; v_gene: TRBV6-6; d_gene: TRBD1; CDR3aa: CASSYTRQGPYEQYF; CDR3nt: TGTGCCAGCAGTTACACAAGACAGGGCCCCTACGAGCAGTACTTC
abundance: few; j_gene: TRBJ1-1; v_gene: TRBV7-3; d_gene: -; CDR3aa: CASSPGVWSTEAFF; CDR3nt: TGTGCCAGCAGCCCGGGAGTCTGGAGCACTGAAGCTTTCTTT
abundance: -; j_gene: TRBJ1-2; v_gene: TRBV4-1; d_gene: -; CDR3aa: CASSQGWEGLGKDYGYTF; CDR3nt: TGCGCCAGCAGCCAAGGATGGGAAGGGCTGGGAAAAGACTATGGCTACACCTTC
abundance: -; j_gene: TRBJ1-1; v_gene: TRBV9; d_gene: -; CDR3aa: CANLRVGTEAFF; CDR3nt: TGTGCCAACCTTAGGGTGGGGACTGAAGCTTTCTTT
abundance: -; j_gene: TRBJ1-5; v_gene: TRBV21-1; d_gene: -; CDR3aa: CASSPQRGPRGQPQHF; CDR3nt: TGTGCCAGCAGCCCCCAACGGGGGCCCCGCGGTCAGCCCCAGCATTTT
abundance: -; j_gene: TRBJ2-2; v_gene: TRBV5-1; d_gene: -; CDR3aa: CASSLGLSLNTGELFF; CDR3nt: TGCGCCAGCAGCTTGGGGCTATCCCTGAACACCGGGGAGCTGTTTTTT
abundance: -; j_gene: TRBJ1-5; v_gene: TRBV6-5; d_gene: -; CDR3aa: CASGRSNQPQHF; CDR3nt: TGTGCCAGCGGACGGAGCAATCAGCCCCAGCATTTT
abundance: -; j_gene: TRBJ2-3; v_gene: TRBV9; d_gene: -; CDR3aa: CASSGGLTRGDTQYF; CDR3nt: TGTGCCAGCAGCGGGGGACTAACAAGGGGGGATACGCAGTATTTT
abundance: -; j_gene: TRBJ2-5; v_gene: TRBV7-7; d_gene: -; CDR3aa: CASSSGPQRQETQYF; CDR3nt: TGTGCTAGCAGCTCGGGCCCTCAACGCCAAGAGACCCAGTACTTC
abundance: -; j_gene: TRBJ2-1; v_gene: TRBV5-1; d_gene: -; CDR3aa: CASAGGPRGQFF; CDR3nt: TGCGCCAGCGCCGGGGGGCCCAGGGGGCAGTTCTTC
abundance: -; j_gene: TRBJ1-6; v_gene: TRBV6-4; d_gene: -; CDR3aa: CASSDSSGGQSSYNSPLHF; CDR3nt: TGTGCCAGCAGTGACTCGAGCGGGGGGCAAAGCTCCTATAATTCACCCCTCCACTTT
abundance: -; j_gene: TRBJ2-1; v_gene: TRBV27; d_gene: TRBD2; CDR3aa: CASSLVAGGRDEQFF; CDR3nt: TGTGCCAGCAGTTTAGTAGCGGGGGGGCGTGATGAGCAGTTCTTC
abundance: -; j_gene: TRBJ2-3; v_gene: TRBV27; d_gene: TRBD2; CDR3aa: CASSGLAGDTQYF; CDR3nt: TGTGCCAGCAGCGGACTAGCGGGCGATACGCAGTATTTT